This note documents a single T cell receptor beta chain sequence. Its antigen is currently unknown. CDR3 length: 16 amino acids. CDR1 MDHEN and CDR2 SYDVKM come from the germline V gene. V gave up 3 bases and J gave up 1 base; unmatched junction bases: 2. The sample belongs to a study of shared clonotypes between healthy human individuals. Looking at the study overall: Three plates were used per donor for CD4 naive, three for CD4 memory, two for CD8 naive and one for CD8 memory. Study conclusions and caveats: Generation probability values for non-shared clonotypes were lower than those for clonotypes shared by all four donors.

Only in-frame clones appear in the TCRdb table, and some are missing; sequencing was by immunoSEQ multiplex PCR. This table has around 1,900,000 clones, about 94% appearing once. The naive CD8 population came from CD45RO-negative cells selected for CCR7, without terminally differentiated effector memory CD45RA+ cells. Every donor was a Caucasian adult from Nashville, Tennessee. The J gene is TRBJ2-4, the V gene TRBV28; 11 bases line up with TRBD1. This receptor was taken from a man younger than 35 in good health. Some clones in this sample may be carry-over from other donors' samples. Specimen: naive CD8+ T cells from PBMCs. The CDR3 is CASSFGQGAAKNIQYF. The DNA for the CDR3 is TGTGCCAGCAGTTTTGGACAGGGGGCGGCCAAAAACATTCAGTACTTC.